This TCR beta chain is from a study of shared clonotypes between healthy human individuals (dated by TCRdb to 2020 to 2022). Some background on the complete study: The cohort comprised a couple of women and three men aged 18 to 49 years. Each donor's leukapheresis produced roughly between roughly 0.94 and 9.5 billion PBMCs. To increase sequencing depth and limit assay-specific biases, different laboratories used diverse techniques to prepare libraries and sequence TCR repertoires. For each donor, three plates each were used for CD4 naive and CD4 memory, two plates were used for CD8 naive, and one plate was used for CD8 memory. To estimate repertoire size and how much clonotype sharing occurs between individuals, the study deeply sequenced the blood TCR repertoires of several healthy adults.

Donors were healthy HIV-negative adults with no recently reported acute infections or vaccinations. All donors were Caucasian adults living in Nashville, Tennessee, USA. CD4+ T cells were enriched by magnetic negative selection, after which naive cells were positively selected on CD45RA and the negative fraction was taken as the memory subset. Blood was collected by leukapheresis, and PBMCs were isolated by Ficoll-Histopaque density gradient centrifugation and then cryopreserved in liquid nitrogen vapor phase. Purity and quantity of every magnetically sorted T cell population were checked by analytical flow cytometry. Genomic DNA was isolated from every sorted fraction and measured by UV absorbance on a Nanodrop 2000c. The CDR3 runs 14 amino acids, cysteine and phenylalanine included. Kept here is only the CDR3 DNA, which spans 42 bases and is read in frame from base 1. The germline V gene sets CDR1 to SGDLS and CDR2 to YYNGEE. V was cut back by 2 bases and J by 2 bases, leaving a gap of 11 bases between them.

The paper as a whole reports these results and caveats: Rarefaction of sorted-subset datasets indicated incomplete sequencing despite the large sequencing depth. Approximately 5% of naive CD4, 3.5% of naive CD8, about 2.5% of memory CD4, and 0.4% of memory CD8 clonotypes were shared across several donors. Naive subsets generally had larger estimated clonotype richness than memory subsets did. Because the study included a small number of donors, the genetic and exposure-history diversity represented was limited. Sampling was restricted to blood, and TCR repertoires in tissue are likely to differ from TCR repertoires in blood. Compared with non-shared clonotypes, clonotypes shared by all four sorted-subset donors had higher generation probabilities. Based on pairwise subsampling, the degree of clonotype sharing among donors was expected to be affected by sequencing depth.

TCR CDR3 regions were amplified from genomic DNA by multiplex PCR using the deep immunoSEQ assay. For each cell subset, the extracted genomic DNA was distributed evenly across all wells of several immunoSEQ 96-well plates, and each plate served as one replicate. For sorted subsets, around 200 ng genomic DNA, equal to 30,000 or so T cell genomes, was loaded into each replicate PCR. The purified libraries were quantified using a Qubit 3.0 fluorometer, sized with a Bioanalyzer 2100, and then quantified again using the KAPA Library Quantification kit. Every immunoSEQ 96-well plate was sequenced on a separate single-read 150-cycle Illumina NextSeq 550 flow cell. Concerning the study's data processing: Because only junctional sequences without quality scores were contained in the immunoSEQ output, filtering matching that applied to full-length reads could not be performed. Sequences were annotated with PyIR, a Python wrapper for IgBLAST v1.9, and V/J genes and CDR3 were assigned using IMGT germline references. Any read was removed if the V/J assignment was weak (E-value above 1e-6), the CDR3 was missing, or the read contained stop codons, out-of-frame junctions, or ambiguous translated residues. V3J clonotypes were defined by identical inferred V gene, J gene, and CDR3 amino acid sequence. Percentage overlap between repertoires was computed as shared unique clonotypes divided by the size of the smaller repertoire. Three approaches were used to assess repertoire richness: RTK rarefaction, the Chao1 estimator, and Recon v2.1 estimates of unobserved clonotypes. OLGA was used to compute generation probabilities for all TCRbeta clonotypes that the gDNA method yielded from several donors. TCRdb limited this immuneACCESS table to in-frame rearrangements with V and J called. A share of clones is missing; checked studies link under half to unresolved V genes, and the rest is unexplained. Clonal size and the V and J genes are those of that table, whereas D and trimming came from the DNA. This sample holds 2 million to 2.5 million clones; almost 96% were observed only once. About 0.13% of the sample comes from the top ten.

Comments on this clone: Its recognized antigen is unknown. Nothing much larger sits one base from this clone, and base qualities are not available.

The receptor was derived from a man younger than 35 in good health. Sequencing input: naive CD4+ T cells sorted from blood. Taken with the paper, the label for cell subset or site translates to: CD45RA+ positively selected. The receptor chain draws on TRBV9 and TRBJ2-7, and TRBD1 may be the D gene, going by 7 matching bases. The DNA is as follows: TGTGCCAGCAGCGTCGGGGGACAGACCTACGAGCAGTACTTC. Its product reads: CASSVGGQTYEQYF.